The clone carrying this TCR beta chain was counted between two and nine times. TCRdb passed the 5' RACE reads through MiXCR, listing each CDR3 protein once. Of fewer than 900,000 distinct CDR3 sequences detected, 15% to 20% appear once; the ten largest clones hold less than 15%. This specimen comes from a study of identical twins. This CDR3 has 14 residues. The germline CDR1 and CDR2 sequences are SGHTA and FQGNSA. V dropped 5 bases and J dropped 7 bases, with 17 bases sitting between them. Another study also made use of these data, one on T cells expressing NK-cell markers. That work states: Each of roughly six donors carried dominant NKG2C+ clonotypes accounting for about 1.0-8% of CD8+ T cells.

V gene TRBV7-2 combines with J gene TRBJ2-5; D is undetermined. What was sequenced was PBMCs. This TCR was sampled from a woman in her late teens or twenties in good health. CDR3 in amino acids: CASSPSNVPRTQYF. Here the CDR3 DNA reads TGTGCCAGCAGCCCGAGTAATGTCCCCAGGACCCAGTACTTC.